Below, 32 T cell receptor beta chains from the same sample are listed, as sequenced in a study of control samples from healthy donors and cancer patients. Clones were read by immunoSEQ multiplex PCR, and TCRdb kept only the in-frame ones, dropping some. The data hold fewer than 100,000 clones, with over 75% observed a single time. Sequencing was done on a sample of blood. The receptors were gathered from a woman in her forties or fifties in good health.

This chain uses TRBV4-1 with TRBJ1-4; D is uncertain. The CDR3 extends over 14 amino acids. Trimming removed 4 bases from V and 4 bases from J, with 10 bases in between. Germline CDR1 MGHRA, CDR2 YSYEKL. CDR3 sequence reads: CASSRDRYNEKLFF. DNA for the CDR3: TGCGCCAGCAGCCGCGACCGATATAATGAAAAACTGTTTTTT.

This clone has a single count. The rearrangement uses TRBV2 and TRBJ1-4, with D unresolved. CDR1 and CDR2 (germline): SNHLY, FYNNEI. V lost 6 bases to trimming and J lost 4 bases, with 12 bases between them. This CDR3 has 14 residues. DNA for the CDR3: TGTGCCAGCAGCGGGGAGGGCTATAATGAAAAACTGTTTTTT. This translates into CASSGEGYNEKLFF.

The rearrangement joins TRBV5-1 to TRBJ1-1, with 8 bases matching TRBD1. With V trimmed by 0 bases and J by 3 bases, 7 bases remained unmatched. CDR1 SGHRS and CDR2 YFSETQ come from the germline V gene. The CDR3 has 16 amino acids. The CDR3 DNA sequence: TGCGCCAGCAGCTTGGGGGCAGGGGGCCCGTACACTGAAGCTTTCTTT. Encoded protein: CASSLGAGGPYTEAFF.

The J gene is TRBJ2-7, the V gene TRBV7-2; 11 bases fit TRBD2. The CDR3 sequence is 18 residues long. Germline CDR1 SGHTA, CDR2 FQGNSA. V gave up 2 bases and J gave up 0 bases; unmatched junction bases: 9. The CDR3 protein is CASSLQASGGLSSYEQYF. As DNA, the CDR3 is TGTGCCAGCAGCTTACAGGCTAGCGGGGGGTTAAGCTCCTACGAGCAGTACTTC.

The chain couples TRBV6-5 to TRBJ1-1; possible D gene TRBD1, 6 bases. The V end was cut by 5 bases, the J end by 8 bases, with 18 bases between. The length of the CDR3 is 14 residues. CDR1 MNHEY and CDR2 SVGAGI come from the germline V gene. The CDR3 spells CASSLAFRGQEAFF. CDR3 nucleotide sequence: TGTGCCAGCAGTCTTGCCTTCAGGGGCCAGGAAGCTTTCTTT.

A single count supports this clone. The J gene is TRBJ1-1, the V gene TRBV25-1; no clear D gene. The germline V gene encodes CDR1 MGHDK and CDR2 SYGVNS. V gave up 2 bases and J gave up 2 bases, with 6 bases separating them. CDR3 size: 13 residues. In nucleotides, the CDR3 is TGTGCCAGCAGTGAAGGGATTAACACTGAAGCTTTCTTT. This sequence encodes CASSEGINTEAFF.

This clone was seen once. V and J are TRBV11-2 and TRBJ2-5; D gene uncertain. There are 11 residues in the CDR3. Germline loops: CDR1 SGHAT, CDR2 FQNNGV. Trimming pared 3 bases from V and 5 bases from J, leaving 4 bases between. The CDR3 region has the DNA TGTGCCAGCAGCTTTAGGGAGACCCAGTACTTC. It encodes CASSFRETQYF. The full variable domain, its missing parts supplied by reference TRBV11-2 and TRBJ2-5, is EAGVAQSPRYKIIEKRQSVAFWCNPISGHATLYWYQQILGQGPKLLIQFQNNGVVDDSQLPKDRFSAERLKGVDSTLKIQPAKLEDSAVYLCASSFRETQYFGPGTRLLVL.

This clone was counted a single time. CDR3 loop: CASSPGGSMNTEAFF. For the CDR3, the DNA is TGTGCCAGCAGCCCGGGGGGCAGCATGAACACTGAAGCTTTCTTT. The V call is TRBV5-4, the J call TRBJ1-1; weak D call: TRBD1 (6 bases). Trimming took off 4 bases at V and 0 bases at J, with 13 bases between the two ends. The CDR3 consists of 15 residues. Germline V gene data show CDR1 as SGHNT and CDR2 as YYREEE (reference sequence).

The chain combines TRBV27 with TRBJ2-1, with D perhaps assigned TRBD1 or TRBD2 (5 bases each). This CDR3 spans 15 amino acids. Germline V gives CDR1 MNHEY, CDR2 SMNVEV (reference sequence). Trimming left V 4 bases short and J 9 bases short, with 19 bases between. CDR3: CASSSPPTGSVEQFF. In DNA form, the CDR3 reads TGTGCCAGCAGTTCGCCCCCAACAGGTAGCGTTGAGCAGTTCTTC.

For the CDR3, the DNA is TGTGCCAGCAGTGAAGCTAGAAACAATGAGCAGTTCTTC. This translates into CASSEARNNEQFF. The rearrangement joins TRBV2 to TRBJ2-1; D gene ambiguous. The CDR3 spans 13 residues. With 0 bases removed from V and 5 bases from J, the gap between germline ends came to 5 bases. Germline CDR1 SNHLY, CDR2 FYNNEI.

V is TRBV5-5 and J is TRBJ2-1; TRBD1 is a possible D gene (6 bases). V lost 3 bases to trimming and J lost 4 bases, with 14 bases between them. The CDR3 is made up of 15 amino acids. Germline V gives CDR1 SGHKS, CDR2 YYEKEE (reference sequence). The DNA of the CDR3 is TGTGCCAGCAGCTATATGGCAGGGGCGTACAATGAGCAGTTCTTC. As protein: CASSYMAGAYNEQFF.

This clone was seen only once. The CDR3 nucleotides are TGCGCCAGCAGGCTACAAAGGGTGGGGAACACTGAAGCTTTCTTT. Its protein product is CASRLQRVGNTEAFF. The chain uses TRBV5-1 and TRBJ1-1; D remains unclear. Trimming stripped 5 bases from V and 1 base from J, with 15 bases between. CDR1 and CDR2 from the germline V gene are SGHRS and YFSETQ. The CDR3 length is 15 residues.

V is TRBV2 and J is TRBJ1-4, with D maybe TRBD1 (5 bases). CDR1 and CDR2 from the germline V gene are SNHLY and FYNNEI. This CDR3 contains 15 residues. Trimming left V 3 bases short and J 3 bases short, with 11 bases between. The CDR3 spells CASSDTGGANEKLFF. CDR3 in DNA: TGTGCCAGCAGTGATACGGGGGGAGCTAATGAAAAACTGTTTTTT.

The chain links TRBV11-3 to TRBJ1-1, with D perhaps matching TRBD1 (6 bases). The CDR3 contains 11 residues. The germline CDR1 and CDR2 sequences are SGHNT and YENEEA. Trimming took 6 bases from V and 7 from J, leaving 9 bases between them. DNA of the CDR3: TGTGCCAGCAGGGGCAGGGGTGAAGCTTTCTTT. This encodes CASRGRGEAFF.

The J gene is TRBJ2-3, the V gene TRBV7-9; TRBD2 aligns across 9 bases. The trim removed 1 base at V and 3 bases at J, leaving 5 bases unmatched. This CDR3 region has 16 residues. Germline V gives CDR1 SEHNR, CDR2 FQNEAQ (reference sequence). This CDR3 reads CASSLDAGGPTDTQYF. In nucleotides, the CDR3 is TGTGCCAGCAGCTTAGATGCGGGGGGGCCTACAGATACGCAGTATTTT.

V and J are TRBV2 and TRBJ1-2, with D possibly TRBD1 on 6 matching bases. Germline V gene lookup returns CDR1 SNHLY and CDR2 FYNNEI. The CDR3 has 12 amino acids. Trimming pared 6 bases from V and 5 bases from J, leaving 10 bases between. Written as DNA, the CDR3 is TGTGCCAGCAGGCTGGACAGTTATGGCTACACCTTC. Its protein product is CASRLDSYGYTF. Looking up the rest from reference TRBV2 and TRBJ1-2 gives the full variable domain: EPEVTQTPSHQVTQMGQEVILRCVPISNHLYFYWYRQILGQKVEFLVSFYNNEISEKSEIFDDQFSVERPDGSNFTLKIRSTKLEDSAMYFCASRLDSYGYTFGSGTRLTVV.

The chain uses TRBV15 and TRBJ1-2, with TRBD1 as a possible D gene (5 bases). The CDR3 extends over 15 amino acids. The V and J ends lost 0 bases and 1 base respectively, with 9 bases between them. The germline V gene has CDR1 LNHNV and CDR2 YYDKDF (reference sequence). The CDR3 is CATSRDVRGNYGYTF. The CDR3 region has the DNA TGTGCCACCAGCAGAGATGTAAGGGGTAACTATGGCTACACCTTC.

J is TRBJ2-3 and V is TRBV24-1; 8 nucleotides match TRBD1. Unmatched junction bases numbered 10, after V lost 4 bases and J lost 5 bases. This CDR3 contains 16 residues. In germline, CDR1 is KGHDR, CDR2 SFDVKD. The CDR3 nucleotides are TGTGCCACCAGTGACCGGACCCGGACAGGGAGAGATACGCAGTATTTT. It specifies CATSDRTRTGRDTQYF.

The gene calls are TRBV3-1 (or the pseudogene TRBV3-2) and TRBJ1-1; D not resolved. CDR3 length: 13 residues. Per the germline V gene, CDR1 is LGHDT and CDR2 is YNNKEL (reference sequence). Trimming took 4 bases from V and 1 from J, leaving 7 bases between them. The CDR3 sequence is CASSRRENTEAFF. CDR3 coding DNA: TGTGCCAGCAGCCGCAGAGAGAACACTGAAGCTTTCTTT.

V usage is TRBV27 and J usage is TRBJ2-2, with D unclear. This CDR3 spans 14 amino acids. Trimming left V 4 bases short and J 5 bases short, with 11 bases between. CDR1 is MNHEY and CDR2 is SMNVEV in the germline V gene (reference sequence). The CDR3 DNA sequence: TGTGCCAGCAGTTCAAGCCCGAGGACCGGGGAGCTGTTTTTT. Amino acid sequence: CASSSSPRTGELFF.

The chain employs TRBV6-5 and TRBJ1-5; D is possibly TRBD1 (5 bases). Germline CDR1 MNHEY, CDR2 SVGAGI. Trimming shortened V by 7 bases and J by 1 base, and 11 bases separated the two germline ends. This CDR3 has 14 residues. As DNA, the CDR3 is TGTGCCAGCATGTCAGGGAGGAGCAATCAGCCCCAGCATTTT. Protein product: CASMSGRSNQPQHF.

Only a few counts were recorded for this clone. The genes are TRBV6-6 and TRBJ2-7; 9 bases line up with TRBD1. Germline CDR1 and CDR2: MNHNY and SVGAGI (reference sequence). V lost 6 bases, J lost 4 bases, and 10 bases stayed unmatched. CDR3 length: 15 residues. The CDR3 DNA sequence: TGTGCCAGCAGCTTTCAGACCGGGACAGGGTACGAGCAGTACTTC. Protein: CASSFQTGTGYEQYF.

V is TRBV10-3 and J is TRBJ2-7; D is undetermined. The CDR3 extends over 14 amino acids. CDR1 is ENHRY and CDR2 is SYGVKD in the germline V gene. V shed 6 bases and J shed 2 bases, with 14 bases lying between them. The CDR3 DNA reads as TGTGCCATCAGATCTGCGGAGAGGACCTACGAGCAGTACTTC. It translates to CAIRSAERTYEQYF.

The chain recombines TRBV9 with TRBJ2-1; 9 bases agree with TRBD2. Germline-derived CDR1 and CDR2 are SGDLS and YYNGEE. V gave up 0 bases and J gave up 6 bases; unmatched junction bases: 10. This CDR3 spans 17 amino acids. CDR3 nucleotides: TGTGCCAGCAGCGTAGACCGAGCGGGGGGCCATATCAATGAGCAGTTCTTC. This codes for CASSVDRAGGHINEQFF.

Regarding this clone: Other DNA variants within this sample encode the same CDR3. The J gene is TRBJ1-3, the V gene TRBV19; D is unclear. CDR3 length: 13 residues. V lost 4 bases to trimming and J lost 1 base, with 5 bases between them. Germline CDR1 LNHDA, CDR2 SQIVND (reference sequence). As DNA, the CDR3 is TGTGCCAGTAGTAGGGGATCTGGAAACACCATATATTTT. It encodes CASSRGSGNTIYF.

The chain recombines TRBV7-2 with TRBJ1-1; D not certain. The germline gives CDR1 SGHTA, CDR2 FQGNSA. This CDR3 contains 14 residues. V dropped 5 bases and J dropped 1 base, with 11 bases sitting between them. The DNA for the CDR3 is TGTGCCAGCAGCCCTGCGGGAAGGAACACTGAAGCTTTCTTT. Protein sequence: CASSPAGRNTEAFF.

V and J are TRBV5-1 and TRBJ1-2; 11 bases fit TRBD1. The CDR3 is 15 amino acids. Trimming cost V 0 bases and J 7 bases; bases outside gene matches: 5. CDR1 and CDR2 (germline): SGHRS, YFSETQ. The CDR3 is CASSLAGQGASGYTF. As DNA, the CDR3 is TGCGCCAGCAGCTTGGCAGGACAGGGGGCGAGTGGCTACACCTTC. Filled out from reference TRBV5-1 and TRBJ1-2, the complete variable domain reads KAGVTQTPRYLIKTRGQQVTLSCSPISGHRSVSWYQQTPGQGLQFLFEYFSETQRNKGNFPGRFSGRQFSNSRSEMNVSTLELGDSALYLCASSLAGQGASGYTFGSGTRLTVV.

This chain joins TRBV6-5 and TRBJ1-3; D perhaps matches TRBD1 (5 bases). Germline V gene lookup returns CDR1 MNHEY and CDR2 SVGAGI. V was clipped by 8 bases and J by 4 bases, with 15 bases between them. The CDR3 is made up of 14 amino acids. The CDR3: CASRQTNRGNTIYF. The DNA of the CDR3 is TGTGCCAGCCGACAGACCAATCGAGGAAACACCATATATTTT.

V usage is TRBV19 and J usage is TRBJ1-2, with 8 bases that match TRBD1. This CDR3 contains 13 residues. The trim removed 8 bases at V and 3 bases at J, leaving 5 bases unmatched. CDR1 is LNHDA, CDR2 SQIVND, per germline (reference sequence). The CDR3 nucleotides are TGTGCCAGTCAGGGGGCGGCCTACTATGGCTACACCTTC. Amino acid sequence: CASQGAAYYGYTF.

The CDR3 coding sequence is TGCAGCGTTGTGCTCGGAACAGGCTCTGGGGCCAACGTCCTGACTTTC. Translation gives CSVVLGTGSGANVLTF. The chain combines TRBV29-1 with TRBJ2-6; tentatively, D is TRBD1 (5 bases). V lost 4 bases and J lost 0, with 13 bases in between. The CDR3 contains 16 residues. In germline, CDR1 is SQVTM, CDR2 ANQGSEA. The full variable domain, in which reference TRBV29-1 and TRBJ2-6 provide the parts outside the CDR3, is SAVISQKPSRDICQRGTSLTIQCQVDSQVTMMFWYRQQPGQSLTLIATANQGSEATYESGFVIDKFPISRPNLTFSTLTVSNMSPEDSSIYLCSVVLGTGSGANVLTFGAGSRLTVL.

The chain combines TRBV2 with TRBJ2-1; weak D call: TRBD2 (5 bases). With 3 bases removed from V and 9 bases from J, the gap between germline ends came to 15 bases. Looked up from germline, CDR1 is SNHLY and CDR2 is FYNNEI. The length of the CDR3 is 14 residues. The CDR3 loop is CASSEELARGEQFF. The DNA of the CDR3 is TGTGCCAGCAGTGAGGAGCTAGCACGTGGTGAGCAGTTCTTC.

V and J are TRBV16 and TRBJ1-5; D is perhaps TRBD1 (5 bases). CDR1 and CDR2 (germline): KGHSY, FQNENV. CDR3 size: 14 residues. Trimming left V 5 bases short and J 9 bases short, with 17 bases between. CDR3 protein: CASSSGTALGPQHF. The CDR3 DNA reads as TGTGCCAGCAGCAGCGGGACCGCCTTAGGGCCCCAGCATTTT.